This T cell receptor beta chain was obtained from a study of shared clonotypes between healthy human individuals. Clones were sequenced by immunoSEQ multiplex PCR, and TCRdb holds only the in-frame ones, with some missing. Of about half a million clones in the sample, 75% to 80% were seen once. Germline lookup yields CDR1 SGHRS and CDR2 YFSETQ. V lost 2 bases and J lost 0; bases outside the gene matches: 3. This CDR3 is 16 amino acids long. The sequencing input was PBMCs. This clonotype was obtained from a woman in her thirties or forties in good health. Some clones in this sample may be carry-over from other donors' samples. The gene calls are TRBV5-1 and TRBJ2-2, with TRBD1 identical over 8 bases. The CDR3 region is CASSFGQGTNTGELFF. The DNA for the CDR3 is TGCGCCAGCAGCTTCGGACAGGGCACGAACACCGGGGAGCTGTTTTTT.